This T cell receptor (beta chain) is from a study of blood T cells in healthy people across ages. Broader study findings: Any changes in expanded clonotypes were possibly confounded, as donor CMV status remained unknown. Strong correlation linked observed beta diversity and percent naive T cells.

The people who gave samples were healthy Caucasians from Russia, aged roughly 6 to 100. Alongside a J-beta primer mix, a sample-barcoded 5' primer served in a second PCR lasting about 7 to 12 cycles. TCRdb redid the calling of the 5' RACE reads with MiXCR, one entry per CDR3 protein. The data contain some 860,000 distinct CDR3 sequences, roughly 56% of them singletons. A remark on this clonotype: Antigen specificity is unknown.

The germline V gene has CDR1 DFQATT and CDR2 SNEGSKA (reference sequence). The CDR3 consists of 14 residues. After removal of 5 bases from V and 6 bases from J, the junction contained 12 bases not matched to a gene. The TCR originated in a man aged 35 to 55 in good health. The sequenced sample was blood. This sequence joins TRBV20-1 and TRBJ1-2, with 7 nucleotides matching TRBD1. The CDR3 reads CSAETGIGRNGYTF. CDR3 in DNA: TGCAGTGCTGAGACAGGGATTGGACGGAATGGCTACACCTTC.